This T cell receptor (beta chain) is from a study of blood T cells in healthy people across ages. Isolation recovered at least 6.5 million PBMCs from every sample. The extraction recovered at least 5.5 micrograms of total RNA per sample. For the second PCR, which ran for roughly 6 to 12 cycles, a sample-barcoded 5' primer and a J-beta primer mix were used. TCRdb reprocessed the 5' RACE reads via MiXCR and lists one record per CDR3 protein. The table has about 780,000 distinct CDR3 sequences, around two thirds seen once. The CDR3 sequence is 14 residues long. The germline V and J ends were trimmed by 5 bases and 0 bases, with 9 bases remaining between them. In germline, CDR1 is SGHTA, CDR2 FQGTGA.

The chain is built from TRBV7-3 and TRBJ2-3; a possible D gene is TRBD2 (5 bases). The sequencing input was blood. This clonotype was sampled from a man in his thirties or forties in good health. Here the CDR3 DNA reads TGTGCCAGCAGCCCTCCGGGGAGCACAGATACGCAGTATTTT. It codes for CASSPPGSTDTQYF.